The entry that follows covers one T cell receptor beta chain sequence. What it binds is unknown. The V end was cut by 0 bases, the J end by 3 bases, with 12 bases between. In germline, CDR1 is GTSNPN, CDR2 SVGIG (reference sequence). The CDR3 consists of 14 residues. The entry originates in a study of cytomegalovirus exposure and HLA in healthy donors. Study-level results: High specificity and sensitivity for cytomegalovirus status were reported for the classifier. In a later analysis, the majority of CMV-associated beta chains seemingly showed HLA restriction. Earlier analysis found most TCR beta V segments productive about 90% or about 30% of the time. With later analysis, a missense DCLRE1C variant became linked to TCR beta V- and J-gene trimming.

Primers: 60 Vbeta forward and 13 Jbeta reverse. Clones were read by immunoSEQ multiplex PCR, and TCRdb kept only the in-frame ones, dropping some. The table records tens of thousands of clones, about 78% of them present only once. The sequence derives from a woman in her 30s in good health and CMV-seronegative. The chain combines TRBV30 with TRBJ2-7; no clear D gene. Source material: PBMCs. The CDR3 DNA reads TGTGCCTGGAGTGTCCTGAGTTCTGTCTACGAGCAGTACTTC. Amino acid sequence: CAWSVLSSVYEQYF.